This T cell receptor (beta chain) was sequenced in a study of vaccination effects on CD4 cells after COVID-19. Before sequencing took place, the ViraFEST assay used viral peptide pools to expand antigen-specific CD4+ T cells. Culture lasted roughly eleven days before CD4+ T cell isolation. SARS-CoV-2 infection was confirmed by PCR in the person between March and December 2020. With an HIV-1 Nef peptide pool, the negative control culture was set up. A half-medium replacement with IL-2 medium was carried out on days 3 and 7. Here immunoSEQ multiplex PCR was the method, and the copy in TCRdb shows in-frame clones only, minus some. The table records tens of thousands of clones, 75% to 85% of them present only once. In germline, CDR1 is LGHNT, CDR2 FRNRAP. The ends lost 5 bases at V and 4 bases at J; junction bases unmatched: 7. The CDR3 runs to 15 residues. For this clone: As yet, its antigen is unknown.

The chain links TRBV12-5 to TRBJ2-2; TRBD1 agrees at 7 bases. The sample in question was CD4+ T cells from PBMCs cultured with HIV peptides, obtained before COVID-19 vaccination. The subset is: HIV-1 Nef peptide pool negative control/reference culture. This receptor was identified in a human donor who had a prior SARS-CoV-2 infection. The CDR3 bases are TGTGCTAGTGGTCCCTTGACAGGGTTCACCGGGGAGCTGTTTTTT. Amino acid sequence: CASGPLTGFTGELFF.